The entry below describes one T cell receptor beta chain. The sample is drawn from a study of T-cell reconstitution after alpha-beta-depleted transplantation in children. Unique molecular identifiers tagged the TCRbeta library. A single record per CDR3 protein comes from TCRdb applying MiXCR to the PCR reads. This table holds about 500,000 distinct CDR3 sequences, about 30% found once. V shed 5 bases and J shed 3 bases, with 17 bases lying between them. The length of the CDR3 is 15 residues. Germline CDR1 and CDR2: DFQATT and SNEGSKA (reference sequence). This clonotype was obtained from a human donor who donated a stem cell graft to a child with aplastic anemia. This material consisted of PBMCs from the stem cell graft donor, taken from the stem cell graft. The chain has TRBV20-1 and TRBJ2-4; no clear D. The CDR3 sequence: CSAFDRVLGKNIQYF. The CDR3 DNA reads as TGCAGTGCTTTTGACCGGGTATTAGGCAAAAACATTCAGTACTTC.